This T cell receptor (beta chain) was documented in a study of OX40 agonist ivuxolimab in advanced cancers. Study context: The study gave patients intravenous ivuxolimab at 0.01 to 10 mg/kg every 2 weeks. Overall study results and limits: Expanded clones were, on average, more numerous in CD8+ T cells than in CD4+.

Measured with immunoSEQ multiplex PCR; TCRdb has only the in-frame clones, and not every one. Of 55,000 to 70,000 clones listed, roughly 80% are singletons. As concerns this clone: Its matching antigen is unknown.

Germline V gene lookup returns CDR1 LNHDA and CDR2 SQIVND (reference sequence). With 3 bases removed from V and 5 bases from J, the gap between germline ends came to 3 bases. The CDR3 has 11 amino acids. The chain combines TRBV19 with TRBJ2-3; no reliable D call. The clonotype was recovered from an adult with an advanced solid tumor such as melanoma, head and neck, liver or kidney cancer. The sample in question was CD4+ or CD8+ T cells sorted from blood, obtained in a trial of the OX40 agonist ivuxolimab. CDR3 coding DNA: TGTGCCAGTAGTATTGGAGATACGCAGTATTTT. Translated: CASSIGDTQYF.